This is a list of T cell receptor beta chains from one sample in a study of regulatory T cells in long-lasting Graves disease. MiXCR, applied by TCRdb to the multiplex PCR reads, yields one record per CDR3 protein. The table records 350,000 to 500,000 distinct CDR3 sequences, roughly 15% of them present only once. These data are also associated with another study on T cells in Graves' hyperthyroidism and ophthalmopathy.

The specimen was peripheral blood mononuclear cells (PBMCs), collected at new diagnosis, from a patient treated with antithyroid drugs. These TCRs come from a woman aged 45-65 years with Graves disease. CDR3s include the opening cysteine and the closing phenylalanine or tryptophan. The D gene is left open where the match is weak. Clone size is stated in some rows and not others, as once, few, many or a class when expanded.

v_gene: TRBV28; j_gene: TRBJ2-1; abundance: many; d_gene: -; CDR3nt: TGTGCCAGCAGTTTACGGCCCGGCTCCTACAATGAGCAGTTCTTC; CDR3aa: CASSLRPGSYNEQFF
v_gene: TRBV5-6; j_gene: TRBJ2-7; abundance: many; d_gene: TRBD2; CDR3nt: TGTGCCAGCAGCTTGGTAAGCGGGAGGGATCAGTACGAGCAGTACTTC; CDR3aa: CASSLVSGRDQYEQYF
v_gene: TRBV4-1; j_gene: TRBJ2-3; abundance: -; d_gene: -; CDR3nt: TGCGCCAGCAGCCAAGAGTACTCCTTTAGCACAGATACGCAGTATTTT; CDR3aa: CASSQEYSFSTDTQYF
v_gene: TRBV5-1; j_gene: TRBJ1-1; abundance: -; d_gene: -; CDR3nt: TGCGCCAGCAGCTTGGGGGGGTTCGGGGGGAAGACTGAAGCTTTCTTT; CDR3aa: CASSLGGFGGKTEAFF
v_gene: TRBV5-1; j_gene: TRBJ2-5; abundance: once; d_gene: TRBD2; CDR3nt: TGCGCCAGTCAGATGGGGCTAGCGGGAGAGACCCAGTACTTC; CDR3aa: CASQMGLAGETQYF
v_gene: TRBV5-1; j_gene: TRBJ2-7; abundance: -; d_gene: TRBD1; CDR3nt: TGCGCCGGCAGCAGGACAGGGTACGCCGGGCGAAAATACTTC; CDR3aa: CAGSRTGYAGRKYF
v_gene: TRBV29-1; j_gene: TRBJ2-1; abundance: few; d_gene: -; CDR3nt: TGCAGCGTCGCCGGGACACCCCCTGACTACAATGAGCAGTTCTTC; CDR3aa: CSVAGTPPDYNEQFF
v_gene: TRBV5-5; j_gene: TRBJ2-5; abundance: many; d_gene: -; CDR3nt: TGTGCCAGCAGCTTGTCAGAATACCAAGAGACCCAGTACTTC; CDR3aa: CASSLSEYQETQYF
v_gene: TRBV6-2/TRBV6-3; j_gene: TRBJ2-1; abundance: many; d_gene: TRBD2; CDR3nt: TGTGCCAGCAGCTTGACTAGCGGGGAGCAGTTCTTC; CDR3aa: CASSLTSGEQFF
v_gene: TRBV2; j_gene: TRBJ2-5; abundance: many; d_gene: TRBD1; CDR3nt: TGTGCCAGCAGAGACAGGGACCAAGAGACCCAGTACTTC; CDR3aa: CASRDRDQETQYF
v_gene: TRBV28; j_gene: TRBJ1-1; abundance: many; d_gene: -; CDR3nt: TGTGCCAGCAGCGATGGACAGAACATGAACACTGAAGCTTTCTTT; CDR3aa: CASSDGQNMNTEAFF
v_gene: TRBV4-1; j_gene: TRBJ2-3; abundance: -; d_gene: -; CDR3nt: TGCGCCAGCAGCCCCCAAGAGCAGGGGTATTCCACAGATACGCAGTATTTT; CDR3aa: CASSPQEQGYSTDTQYF
v_gene: TRBV7-6; j_gene: TRBJ1-2; abundance: -; d_gene: -; CDR3nt: TGTGCCACCAAAAACATAAGGGGGTATGGCTACACCTTC; CDR3aa: CATKNIRGYGYTF
v_gene: TRBV30; j_gene: TRBJ2-5; abundance: many; d_gene: TRBD2; CDR3nt: TGTGCCTGGAGGGGTACTAGCGGAGTCCAAGAGACCCAGTACTTC; CDR3aa: CAWRGTSGVQETQYF
v_gene: TRBV5-1; j_gene: TRBJ2-7; abundance: many; d_gene: TRBD1; CDR3nt: TGCGCCAGCATACTCCTCCGGGACAGTTCCTACGAGCAGTACTTC; CDR3aa: CASILLRDSSYEQYF
v_gene: TRBV5-1; j_gene: TRBJ2-3; abundance: many; d_gene: -; CDR3nt: TGCGCCAGCAGCTTGTGGACAGATACGCAGTATTTT; CDR3aa: CASSLWTDTQYF
v_gene: TRBV7-9; j_gene: TRBJ2-1; abundance: -; d_gene: TRBD1; CDR3nt: TGTGCCAGCAGCTTGGGGACAGGACAACTAGGAAACAATGAGCAGTTCTTC; CDR3aa: CASSLGTGQLGNNEQFF
v_gene: TRBV9; j_gene: TRBJ2-1; abundance: -; d_gene: -; CDR3nt: TGTGCCAGCTCGGGCGGGCGCTCTCCTAACAATGAGCAGTTCTTC; CDR3aa: CASSGGRSPNNEQFF
v_gene: TRBV27; j_gene: TRBJ2-1; abundance: few; d_gene: TRBD1; CDR3nt: TGTGCCAGCAGTTTATATCCGGGACAGGGTTACAATGAGCAGTTCTTC; CDR3aa: CASSLYPGQGYNEQFF
v_gene: TRBV27; j_gene: TRBJ2-1; abundance: many; d_gene: -; CDR3nt: TGTGCCAGCCGTGTAAGGGACTTCTCCTACAATGAGCAGTTCTTC; CDR3aa: CASRVRDFSYNEQFF
v_gene: TRBV28; j_gene: TRBJ1-2; abundance: few; d_gene: -; CDR3nt: TGTGCCAGCAGTTCCCTAAGCCTATGGGTCTATGGCTACACCTTC; CDR3aa: CASSSLSLWVYGYTF
v_gene: TRBV2; j_gene: TRBJ1-3; abundance: once; d_gene: -; CDR3nt: TGTGCCAGCACCCAAACTGGGTACGGAAACACCATATATTTT; CDR3aa: CASTQTGYGNTIYF
v_gene: TRBV12-3/TRBV12-4; j_gene: TRBJ2-2; abundance: many; d_gene: TRBD1; CDR3nt: TGTGCCAGCAGTAGGGGACAGGGGGCGCAAACCGGGGAGCTGTTTTTT; CDR3aa: CASSRGQGAQTGELFF
v_gene: TRBV20-1; j_gene: TRBJ2-7; abundance: -; d_gene: TRBD1; CDR3nt: TGCAGTGCTAGGGACCGGGACAAGGGGGCTTACGAGCAGTACTTC; CDR3aa: CSARDRDKGAYEQYF
v_gene: TRBV5-6; j_gene: TRBJ2-3; abundance: many; d_gene: TRBD1; CDR3nt: TGTGCCAGCAACACGGACAGGCGCACAGATACGCAGTATTTT; CDR3aa: CASNTDRRTDTQYF
v_gene: TRBV28; j_gene: TRBJ2-1; abundance: many; d_gene: -; CDR3nt: TGTGCCAGCAGTTTAGGGGGGTTACCAGGGGACTTC; CDR3aa: CASSLGGLPGDF
v_gene: TRBV6-1; j_gene: TRBJ1-5; abundance: many; d_gene: -; CDR3nt: TGTGCCAGCCAAACCTTGACAGGAACTAATCAGCCCCAGCATTTT; CDR3aa: CASQTLTGTNQPQHF
v_gene: TRBV18; j_gene: TRBJ2-1; abundance: many; d_gene: TRBD2; CDR3nt: TGTGCCAGCTCACCAACGGCGGGAGGCCGCAATGAGCAGTTCTTC; CDR3aa: CASSPTAGGRNEQFF
v_gene: TRBV14; j_gene: TRBJ2-1; abundance: -; d_gene: -; CDR3nt: TGTGCCAGCAGCCAAGCTCTGGGGTACAATGAGCAGTTCTTC; CDR3aa: CASSQALGYNEQFF
v_gene: TRBV28; j_gene: TRBJ2-1; abundance: many; d_gene: -; CDR3nt: TGTGCCAGCAGTTCCCCCACCGGCCCTTACAATGAGCAGTTCTTC; CDR3aa: CASSSPTGPYNEQFF
v_gene: TRBV28; j_gene: TRBJ2-1; abundance: many; d_gene: -; CDR3nt: TGTGCCACCCGTAAGGGGGGTAGCAATGAGCAGTTCTTC; CDR3aa: CATRKGGSNEQFF
v_gene: TRBV5-6; j_gene: TRBJ1-5; abundance: many; d_gene: -; CDR3nt: TGTGCCAGCACCCTGGGGGATCAGCCCCAGCATTTT; CDR3aa: CASTLGDQPQHF
v_gene: TRBV29-1; j_gene: TRBJ2-1; abundance: -; d_gene: -; CDR3nt: TGCAGCGTTGAAGGCAGCAACAATGAGCAGTTCTTC; CDR3aa: CSVEGSNNEQFF
v_gene: TRBV10-3; j_gene: TRBJ1-4; abundance: few; d_gene: TRBD1; CDR3nt: TGTGCCATCAGTGACCCGGACAGGGGCGGGGAAAAACTGTTTTTT; CDR3aa: CAISDPDRGGEKLFF
v_gene: TRBV4-1; j_gene: TRBJ2-2; abundance: -; d_gene: TRBD1; CDR3nt: TGCGCCAGCAGCCAAGCTCAGGGGGCTCACACCGGGGAGCTGTTTTTT; CDR3aa: CASSQAQGAHTGELFF
v_gene: TRBV2; j_gene: TRBJ1-2; abundance: many; d_gene: -; CDR3nt: TGTGCCAGCAGAGAACGGGGGGTTGGCGGCTACACCTTC; CDR3aa: CASRERGVGGYTF
v_gene: TRBV3-1; j_gene: TRBJ2-2; abundance: many; d_gene: TRBD1; CDR3nt: TGTGCCAGCAGCCAAGCGGGACAGGGGGCGACCGGGGAGCTGTTTTTT; CDR3aa: CASSQAGQGATGELFF
v_gene: TRBV20-1; j_gene: TRBJ2-5; abundance: few; d_gene: TRBD2; CDR3nt: TGCAGTGCTCCCTTAGCGGGAGGGCCTCAAGAGACCCAGTACTTC; CDR3aa: CSAPLAGGPQETQYF
v_gene: TRBV7-9; j_gene: TRBJ2-2; abundance: -; d_gene: TRBD2; CDR3nt: TGTGCCAGCAGCCCGCTGGGACTAGCGGACACCGGGGAGCTGTTTTTT; CDR3aa: CASSPLGLADTGELFF
v_gene: TRBV5-1; j_gene: TRBJ2-3; abundance: many; d_gene: TRBD2; CDR3nt: TGCGCCAGCAGCTTACTAGCGGGAGGCCGCACAGATACGCAGTATTTT; CDR3aa: CASSLLAGGRTDTQYF
v_gene: TRBV18; j_gene: TRBJ2-3; abundance: -; d_gene: -; CDR3nt: TGTGCCAGCTCAGACGCAGGGAACACAGATACGCAGTATTTT; CDR3aa: CASSDAGNTDTQYF
v_gene: TRBV28; j_gene: TRBJ2-1; abundance: many; d_gene: TRBD2; CDR3nt: TGTGCCAGCAGTCCCCCCCGACTAGCGAGAGGTATGAATGAGCAGTTCTTC; CDR3aa: CASSPPRLARGMNEQFF
v_gene: TRBV28; j_gene: TRBJ2-7; abundance: many; d_gene: TRBD2; CDR3nt: TGTGCCAGCACGCTAGCGGGAGTAGTCGAGCAGTACTTC; CDR3aa: CASTLAGVVEQYF
v_gene: TRBV10-2; j_gene: TRBJ2-5; abundance: few; d_gene: -; CDR3nt: TGCGCCACCCACAACCCTTACCAAGAGACCCAGTACTTC; CDR3aa: CATHNPYQETQYF
v_gene: TRBV28; j_gene: TRBJ2-2; abundance: many; d_gene: TRBD1; CDR3nt: TGTGCCAGCAGTATAAGACAGGGGGCGCAAAGTACCGGGGAGCTGTTTTTT; CDR3aa: CASSIRQGAQSTGELFF
v_gene: TRBV18; j_gene: TRBJ1-1; abundance: many; d_gene: TRBD1; CDR3nt: TGTGCCAGCTCACCCTTACAGGGGGCGACTGAAGCTTTCTTT; CDR3aa: CASSPLQGATEAFF
v_gene: TRBV11-2; j_gene: TRBJ2-5; abundance: many; d_gene: TRBD2; CDR3nt: TGTGCCAGCAGCTTAGAGCGGGAGACCGACCAATCAGCCCAGTACTTC; CDR3aa: CASSLERETDQSAQYF
v_gene: TRBV28; j_gene: TRBJ2-1; abundance: -; d_gene: TRBD2; CDR3nt: TGTGCCAGCAAAACTAGCGGGACTTACAATGAGCAGTTCTTC; CDR3aa: CASKTSGTYNEQFF
v_gene: TRBV6-2/TRBV6-3; j_gene: TRBJ2-3; abundance: many; d_gene: TRBD2; CDR3nt: TGTGCCAGCAGTTACCCCGGACTAGCGGGCACAGATACGCAGTATTTT; CDR3aa: CASSYPGLAGTDTQYF
v_gene: TRBV4-1; j_gene: TRBJ2-5; abundance: -; d_gene: TRBD1; CDR3nt: TGCGCCAGCAGCCACCTTTTGGGACAGGGGGCCGACCAAGAGACCCAGTACTTC; CDR3aa: CASSHLLGQGADQETQYF
v_gene: TRBV4-1; j_gene: TRBJ2-7; abundance: few; d_gene: -; CDR3nt: TGCGCCAGCAGCCAAGGCCTAGCTCGCCCGTACTTC; CDR3aa: CASSQGLARPYF
v_gene: TRBV24-1; j_gene: TRBJ2-2; abundance: many; d_gene: -; CDR3nt: TGTGCCACCAGCCGTAATAGCGTCGGGGAGCTGTTTTTT; CDR3aa: CATSRNSVGELFF
v_gene: TRBV11-2; j_gene: TRBJ2-7; abundance: many; d_gene: -; CDR3nt: TGTGCCAGCAGCCATATTACCCCTATACCCACGGTCGAGCAGTACTTC; CDR3aa: CASSHITPIPTVEQYF
v_gene: TRBV5-1; j_gene: TRBJ2-4; abundance: many; d_gene: -; CDR3nt: TGCGCCAGCAGCAAAAGCGGCGGGGACAGAAACATTCAGTACTTC; CDR3aa: CASSKSGGDRNIQYF
v_gene: TRBV30; j_gene: TRBJ2-7; abundance: -; d_gene: -; CDR3nt: TGTGCCTGGAGTGTACTGAGGAGGAGCTCCTACGAGCAGTACTTC; CDR3aa: CAWSVLRRSSYEQYF
v_gene: TRBV7-9; j_gene: TRBJ2-1; abundance: -; d_gene: -; CDR3nt: TGTGCCAGGATGACAGGACATTCCGATGAGCAGTTCTTC; CDR3aa: CARMTGHSDEQFF
v_gene: TRBV28; j_gene: TRBJ2-1; abundance: many; d_gene: -; CDR3nt: TGTGCCAGCAGTACCCCCTTTGGACAGGGTTTCGCTAGCGGGTACAATGAGCAGTTCTTC; CDR3aa: CASSTPFGQGFASGYNEQFF
v_gene: TRBV24-1; j_gene: TRBJ1-2; abundance: many; d_gene: -; CDR3nt: TGTGCCACCAGTGACGGACAGAGACATTATGGCTACACCTTC; CDR3aa: CATSDGQRHYGYTF
v_gene: TRBV12-3/TRBV12-4; j_gene: TRBJ2-1; abundance: many; d_gene: -; CDR3nt: TGTGCCAGCAGCACAAACTGGCGCTTTAGAGGGAGCTCCTACAATGAGCAGTTCTTC; CDR3aa: CASSTNWRFRGSSYNEQFF
v_gene: TRBV29-1; j_gene: TRBJ1-1; abundance: many; d_gene: -; CDR3nt: TGCAGCGTTCTCGGTCTGAACACTGAAGCTTTCTTT; CDR3aa: CSVLGLNTEAFF